The 27 T cell receptor beta chains reported below all come from one sample, sequenced in a study of CD8 T cells in Susac syndrome. Random hexamers were used to reverse transcribe about 0.45 to 1 ug of RNA. In TCRdb, the immunoSEQ multiplex PCR reads were re-called with MiXCR into one record per CDR3 protein. Of approximately 74,000 distinct CDR3 sequences detected, under 95% appear once; the ten largest clones hold around 0.57%. The sequenced sample consisted of CD4+ T cells from PBMCs. The receptor set was obtained from a human donor with Susac syndrome.

The genes are TRBV6-2 or TRBV6-3 and TRBJ2-5, with no clear D. The V end was cut by 8 bases, the J end by 6 bases, with 10 bases between. The CDR3 covers 11 residues. Germline V gives CDR1 MNHEY, CDR2 SVGEGT. In DNA, the CDR3 is TGTGCCAGCTGGACCGCGAAGACCCAGTACTTC. Translating it yields CASWTAKTQYF.

The genes are TRBV7-9 and TRBJ1-1, with TRBD1 as a possible D gene (6 bases). The CDR3 is 11 amino acids. Trimming shortened V by 4 bases and J by 10 bases, and 10 bases separated the two germline ends. Germline-derived CDR1 and CDR2 are SEHNR and FQNEAQ (reference sequence). The CDR3 spells CASSSGEGAFF. Here the CDR3 DNA reads TGTGCCAGCAGCTCAGGGGAGGGAGCTTTCTTT. Full variable domain (missing parts from reference TRBV7-9 and TRBJ1-1): DTGVSQNPRHKITKRGQNVTFRCDPISEHNRLYWYRQTLGQGPEFLTYFQNEAQLEKSRLLSDRFSAERPKGSFSTLEIQRTEQGDSAMYLCASSSGEGAFFGQGTRLTVV.

The rearrangement links TRBV2 to TRBJ2-7; TRBD2 agrees at 7 bases. CDR3 size: 14 residues. V dropped 7 bases and J dropped 0; count of bases not matched to a gene: 6. CDR1 and CDR2 from the germline V gene are SNHLY and FYNNEI. The CDR3 is CASMGGSSSYEQYF. The CDR3 region has the DNA TGTGCCAGCATGGGGGGGTCAAGCTCCTACGAGCAGTACTTC.

The chain joins TRBV6-4 to TRBJ2-7; no clear D. V gave up 3 bases and J gave up 2 bases, with 23 bases separating them. Germline CDR1 MRHNA, CDR2 SNTAGT. The CDR3 totals 18 residues. The CDR3 spells CASSEWILLLDEAYEQYF. The CDR3 DNA is TGTGCCAGCAGTGAATGGATTCTGCTCCTGGACGAAGCCTACGAGCAGTACTTC.

The V and J genes are TRBV5-1 and TRBJ1-5, with D tentatively TRBD1 (5 bases). Between the trimmed V and J ends, which lost 0 bases and 2 bases, there was a span of 12 bases. The germline V gene encodes CDR1 SGHRS and CDR2 YFSETQ. The CDR3 is made up of 16 amino acids. The CDR3, as DNA: TGCGCCAGCAGCTTGGAAGGATCCAGGGGCAATCAGCCCCAGCATTTT. Amino acid sequence: CASSLEGSRGNQPQHF.

This chain links TRBV30 with TRBJ2-3; D remains unclear. Between the trimmed V and J ends, which lost 6 bases and 7 bases, there was a span of 14 bases. The V gene's germline CDR1 is GTSNPN and CDR2 SVGIG (reference sequence). This CDR3 comprises 12 residues. The CDR3 is CACSHRVYTQYF. CDR3 DNA: TGTGCCTGCTCCCATAGGGTCTATACGCAGTATTTT.

The V gene is TRBV20-1, the J gene TRBJ2-6, with TRBD1 identical over 8 bases. After removal of 5 bases from V and 2 bases from J, the junction contained 8 bases not matched to a gene. Germline lookup yields CDR1 DFQATT and CDR2 SNEGSKA (reference sequence). The CDR3 spans 16 residues. This chain's CDR3 is CSAARDRLTGANVLTF. The DNA of the CDR3 is TGCAGTGCTGCCCGGGACAGGTTGACTGGGGCCAACGTCCTGACTTTC.

The chain has TRBV28 and TRBJ2-1, with 14 bases aligning to TRBD2. J lost 9 bases, V lost 6 bases, and 7 bases had no gene match. Germline values: CDR1 MDHEN, CDR2 SYDVKM. This CDR3 is 15 amino acids long. The CDR3 spells CASRGTSGSITEQFF. CDR3 sequence (DNA): TGTGCCAGCAGGGGGACTAGCGGGAGTATCACTGAGCAGTTCTTC.

The J gene is TRBJ2-7, the V gene TRBV20-1, with D perhaps TRBD1 or TRBD2 (7 bases each). The germline V gene encodes CDR1 DFQATT and CDR2 SNEGSKA (reference sequence). The CDR3 consists of 12 residues. The V end was cut by 6 bases, the J end by 6 bases, with 15 bases between. The CDR3 DNA is TGCAGTGCCAGGGAGGGGGCCAGCGAGCAGTACTTC. Protein product: CSAREGASEQYF.

The rearrangement uses TRBV7-3 and TRBJ2-1, with 7 bases that match TRBD1. CDR1 is SGHTA, CDR2 FQGTGA, per germline. Germline trimming cut 5 bases from V and 6 bases from J; bases unmatched to any gene: 10. The CDR3 consists of 15 residues. In nucleotides, the CDR3 is TGTGCCAGCAGCCCCTCCGACAGGGTTGGCAATGAGCAGTTCTTC. Protein product: CASSPSDRVGNEQFF.

This chain connects TRBV5-1 to TRBJ2-5, with 9 bases matching TRBD2. The CDR3 consists of 17 residues. V lost 0 bases to trimming and J lost 4 bases; unmatched junction nucleotides: 10. The germline V gene has CDR1 SGHRS and CDR2 YFSETQ. CDR3 bases: TGCGCCAGCAGCTTGGTAGGACAGAGGACTAGCGCAGAGACCCAGTACTTC. It encodes CASSLVGQRTSAETQYF.

The chain links TRBV7-8 to TRBJ2-7; 13 nucleotides match TRBD2. V shed 6 bases, J shed 7 bases, and the junction held 12 bases outside the gene matches. This CDR3 comprises 16 residues. Germline-derived CDR1 and CDR2 are SGHVS and FQNEAQ. The CDR3 region has the DNA TGTGCCAGCAGACCCTCTGGACTAGCGGGGGATTTAGAGCAGTACTTC. Residues: CASRPSGLAGDLEQYF.

The chain has TRBV18 and TRBJ1-4, with D unresolved. The CDR3 loop spans 15 amino acids. Trimming removed 2 bases at V and 7 bases at J, with 14 bases between. In germline, CDR1 is KGHSH, CDR2 LQKENI. CDR3 nucleotides: TGTGCCAGCTCACCAGGGGTTGCGGGTCGTGAAAAACTGTTTTTT. As protein: CASSPGVAGREKLFF.

This chain uses TRBV2 with TRBJ2-1; 10 nucleotides match TRBD2. The germline CDR1 and CDR2 sequences are SNHLY and FYNNEI. V shed 0 bases and J 0 bases; nucleotides not matched to a gene: 5. The CDR3 sequence is 18 residues long. Here the CDR3 DNA reads TGTGCCAGCAGTGAAGCCTCACTAGCGGGGACCTCCTACAATGAGCAGTTCTTC. Translating gives CASSEASLAGTSYNEQFF.

The chain carries TRBV6-6 and TRBJ2-7; 7 bases map to TRBD1. The ends lost 6 bases at V and 0 bases at J; junction bases unmatched: 5. Germline loops: CDR1 MNHNY, CDR2 SVGAGI (reference sequence). The CDR3 covers 14 residues. This chain's CDR3 is CASRSGDSSYEQYF. The DNA of the CDR3 is TGTGCCAGCAGATCAGGGGACAGCTCCTACGAGCAGTACTTC.

This chain connects TRBV12-3 or TRBV12-4 to TRBJ2-5, with D tentatively TRBD1 (6 bases). The CDR3 loop spans 16 amino acids. Trimming shortened V by 6 bases and J by 0 bases, and 17 bases separated the two germline ends. The CDR3 spells CASRPPGHQYQETQYF. In DNA form, the CDR3 reads TGTGCCAGCAGACCACCGGGACACCAGTACCAAGAGACCCAGTACTTC.

J is TRBJ2-5 and V is TRBV12-3 or TRBV12-4; either TRBD1 or TRBD2 may supply D (7 bases each). The CDR3 runs 17 residues. V gave up 3 bases and J gave up 4 bases, with 21 bases separating them. The DNA for the CDR3 is TGTGCCAGCAGTTTTGGGGTCCTACAGGGGAGGGGAGAGACCCAGTACTTC. It yields the protein CASSFGVLQGRGETQYF.

The genes are TRBV12-3 or TRBV12-4 and TRBJ1-3, with D possibly being TRBD1 (5 bases). The CDR3 spans 12 residues. Trimming cost V 6 bases and J 9 bases, with 12 bases left between them. This CDR3 is CASSLRGGTIYF. DNA for the CDR3: TGTGCCAGCAGCCTCCGCGGGGGCACCATATATTTT.

This chain joins TRBV6-5 and TRBJ1-5, with no clear D. This CDR3 comprises 13 residues. The germline CDR1 and CDR2 sequences are MNHEY and SVGAGI. Trimming cost V 6 bases and J 2 bases, with 8 bases left between them. CDR3 DNA sequence: TGTGCCAGCAGCCCACAAGGCAATCAGCCCCAGCATTTT. Its translation is CASSPQGNQPQHF.

The V call is TRBV14, the J call TRBJ2-1; unclear D gene. Germline CDR1 SGHDN, CDR2 FVKESK. V lost 3 bases to trimming and J lost 1 base, with 7 bases between them. The CDR3 extends over 14 amino acids. The CDR3 reads CASSQWRSYNEQFF. The CDR3 DNA follows: TGTGCCAGCAGCCAGTGGAGATCCTACAATGAGCAGTTCTTC.

J is TRBJ1-1 and V is TRBV9, with D possibly TRBD1 on 6 matching bases. Germline loops: CDR1 SGDLS, CDR2 YYNGEE. The length of the CDR3 is 16 residues. Trimming removed 10 bases from V and 6 bases from J, with 28 bases in between. CDR3 nucleotides: TGTGCCTGCCCGTCGGTCGGACAGCCGTTTTGTTCTGAAGCTTTCTTT. Protein product: CACPSVGQPFCSEAFF.

The rearrangement uses TRBV4-3 and TRBJ2-1; 8 bases fit TRBD2. The V segment lost 1 base and the J segment 0 bases; nucleotides outside the gene matches: 11. The germline gives CDR1 LGHNA, CDR2 YSLEER. This CDR3 has 19 residues. Here the CDR3 reads CASSQALNPSGSSYNEQFF. The CDR3 DNA sequence: TGCGCCAGCAGCCAAGCCTTAAATCCCAGCGGGAGCTCCTACAATGAGCAGTTCTTC.

The V gene is TRBV20-1, the J gene TRBJ1-2; the D is unclear. Trimming cost V 2 bases and J 2 bases, with 9 bases left between them. The CDR3 runs 13 residues. Germline V gene sequence: CDR1 DFQATT, CDR2 SNEGSKA (reference sequence). CDR3: CSARTDLNYGYTF. For the CDR3, the DNA is TGCAGTGCTAGAACAGACTTAAACTATGGCTACACCTTC.

The chain carries TRBV25-1 and TRBJ2-7, with TRBD2 matching 8 bases. The length of the CDR3 is 14 residues. The germline CDR1 and CDR2 sequences are MGHDK and SYGVNS. The V gene end was trimmed by 4 bases and the J gene end by 2 bases; junction bases not matched to a gene: 4. In DNA form, the CDR3 reads TGTGCCAGCAGTGCGACTAGCGTTACCTACGAGCAGTACTTC. Amino acids: CASSATSVTYEQYF.

This sequence joins TRBV28 and TRBJ2-7; 9 bases map to TRBD2. V lost 6 bases to trimming and J lost 3 bases; unmatched junction nucleotides: 9. Germline values: CDR1 MDHEN, CDR2 SYDVKM. This CDR3 spans 15 amino acids. The CDR3 region has the DNA TGTGCCAGCAGCCCTGCTAGCGGGGCGAACTACGAGCAGTACTTC. Its protein is CASSPASGANYEQYF.

CDR3 sequence (DNA): TGCAGCGTTGCGGGGTACACTGAAGCTTTCTTT. It codes for CSVAGYTEAFF. The V and J genes are TRBV29-1 and TRBJ1-1; D is uncertain. Germline lookup yields CDR1 SQVTM and CDR2 ANQGSEA. The germline V and J ends were trimmed by 4 bases and 3 bases, with 6 bases remaining between them. The CDR3 has 11 residues.

V is TRBV9 and J is TRBJ2-5; D possibly corresponds to TRBD2 (5 bases). V was shortened by 0 bases and J by 5 bases, with 11 bases between the two germline ends. This CDR3 has 14 amino acids. CDR1 is SGDLS, CDR2 YYNGEE, per germline. In DNA, the CDR3 is TGTGCCAGCAGCGTAGTTGCGGGCGGGGAGACCCAGTACTTC. Protein product: CASSVVAGGETQYF.